Described below is a single T cell receptor beta chain sequence and its context. The record originates from a study of technical replicates of blood from several donors. V lost 1 base and J lost 4; bases outside the gene matches: 5. CDR3 size: 16 residues. Looked up from germline, CDR1 is KGHSH and CDR2 is LQKENI. Clones were sequenced by immunoSEQ multiplex PCR, and TCRdb holds only the in-frame ones, with some missing. The sample holds about 81,000 clones, around 93% seen once. The V call is TRBV18, the J call TRBJ2-3; 10 nucleotides match TRBD2. The sample comprised T cells isolated from PBMCs. The receptor was derived from a human donor in good health. CDR3 nucleotide sequence: TGTGCCAGCTCACCACAGAGCGGGGGGGCTTCAGATACGCAGTATTTT. Translation: CASSPQSGGASDTQYF.